Listed below are T cell receptor beta chains from one sample, sequenced in a study of shared clonotypes between healthy human individuals. Measured with immunoSEQ multiplex PCR; TCRdb has only the in-frame clones, and not every one. There are millions of clones in the sample; approximately 94% occur only once, and 0.13% to 0.15% lies in the top ten. The sample comprised naive CD4+ T cells sorted from blood. The receptor set was obtained from a man younger than 35 in good health. The CDR3 runs from the conserved cysteine through the conserved F or W. A D gene is named only where the DNA matches it firmly. Clone size is shown for a subset of rows, as once, few, many or a class of expanded clone.

clone size	J gene	D gene	V gene	CDR3 protein	CDR3 DNA
NA	TRBJ1-3	NA	TRBV2	CASSGGEGAGNTIYF	TGTGCCAGCAGTGGCGGCGAGGGGGCTGGAAACACCATATATTTT
NA	TRBJ2-7	TRBD2	TRBV27	CASSPLSGRAPYEQYF	TGTGCCAGCAGTCCTCTCAGCGGGAGGGCCCCCTACGAGCAGTACTTC
NA	TRBJ2-3	NA	TRBV7-2	CASSLSPPTDTQYF	TGTGCCAGCAGCCTAAGTCCTCCCACAGATACGCAGTATTTT
few	TRBJ1-1	NA	TRBV7-9	CASSLMGGENTEAFF	TGTGCCAGCAGCTTGATGGGGGGTGAGAACACTGAAGCTTTCTTT
NA	TRBJ1-3	NA	TRBV11-2	CASSQLQGSGNTIYF	TGTGCCAGCAGCCAACTACAGGGTTCTGGAAACACCATATATTTT
NA	TRBJ1-4	NA	TRBV30	CAWSVASAWASTNEKLFF	TGTGCCTGGAGTGTGGCATCCGCCTGGGCCTCAACTAATGAAAAACTGTTTTTT
NA	TRBJ2-2	TRBD2	TRBV11-2	CASSLDPSGLVETGELFF	TGTGCCAGCAGCTTAGATCCCTCGGGACTAGTGGAGACCGGGGAGCTGTTTTTT
NA	TRBJ2-5	NA	TRBV4-1	CASSHPWETQYF	TGCGCCAGCAGCCACCCCTGGGAGACCCAGTACTTC
NA	TRBJ2-1	TRBD2	TRBV19	CASSRISGGDNNEQFF	TGTGCCAGTAGCCGGATAAGCGGGGGAGATAACAATGAGCAGTTCTTC
NA	TRBJ1-5	TRBD1	TRBV7-9	CASSFTGDANQPQHF	TGTGCCAGCAGCTTCACAGGGGACGCCAATCAGCCCCAGCATTTT
NA	TRBJ2-1	NA	TRBV9	CASSVREGSYNEQFF	TGTGCCAGCAGCGTAAGAGAGGGCTCCTACAATGAGCAGTTCTTC
NA	TRBJ2-7	TRBD2	TRBV4-3	CASSQGTSGIYEQYF	TGCGCCAGCAGCCAGGGGACTAGCGGGATCTACGAGCAGTACTTC
once	TRBJ2-7	TRBD2	TRBV5-3	CARSIRTSGTLYEQYF	TGTGCCAGAAGCATAAGGACTAGCGGGACATTATACGAGCAGTACTTC
NA	TRBJ1-2	NA	TRBV7-9	CASRRTAGDYGYTF	TGTGCCAGCAGACGCACCGCAGGGGACTATGGCTACACCTTC
NA	TRBJ2-3	TRBD1	TRBV6-5	CASSSGQGDTDTQYF	TGTGCCAGCAGCTCCGGGCAGGGGGACACAGATACGCAGTATTTT
NA	TRBJ2-1	TRBD1	TRBV5-1	CASRPGQISSYNEQFF	TGCGCCAGCAGACCGGGACAGATAAGCTCCTACAATGAGCAGTTCTTC
once	TRBJ2-1	TRBD2	TRBV2	CASSERRGGYNEQFF	TGTGCCAGCAGTGAACGGCGGGGGGGGTACAATGAGCAGTTCTTC
NA	TRBJ1-1	NA	TRBV7-9	CASSLDPGTEAFF	TGTGCCAGCAGCTTAGACCCGGGCACTGAAGCTTTCTTT
NA	TRBJ2-2	NA	TRBV29-1	CSGQGPGELFF	TGCAGCGGCCAGGGTCCCGGGGAGCTGTTTTTT
NA	TRBJ1-2	NA	TRBV2	CASTTMGYGYTF	TGTGCCAGCACCACCATGGGGTATGGCTACACCTTC
NA	TRBJ1-6	TRBD1	TRBV18	CASSPGQGSPLHF	TGTGCCAGCTCACCGGGACAGGGGTCACCCCTCCACTTT
NA	TRBJ1-6	NA	TRBV6-6	CASSQRGSYNSPLHF	TGTGCCAGCAGTCAAAGGGGTTCCTATAATTCACCCCTCCACTTT
once	TRBJ2-1	TRBD2	TRBV4-1	CASSQVVAGGPKEQFF	TGCGCCAGCAGCCAAGTTGTAGCGGGGGGGCCAAAGGAGCAGTTCTTC
NA	TRBJ2-5	TRBD1	TRBV5-1	CASSQTGRQETQYF	TGCGCCAGCAGCCAGACAGGGAGACAAGAGACCCAGTACTTC
NA	TRBJ2-7	NA	TRBV6-1	CASSGGTPYEQYF	TGTGCCAGCAGTGGGGGTACCCCCTACGAGCAGTACTTC
NA	TRBJ2-3	NA	TRBV11-2	CASSLQRLSSTDTQYF	TGTGCCAGCAGCCTTCAAAGACTCTCTAGCACAGATACGCAGTATTTT
NA	TRBJ2-6	NA	TRBV2	CASSEQGPDSSGANVLTF	TGTGCCAGCAGCGAGCAGGGTCCCGATAGCTCTGGGGCCAACGTCCTGACTTTC
NA	TRBJ2-2	TRBD2	TRBV5-1	CASSPGLYTGELFF	TGCGCCAGCAGCCCGGGACTATACACCGGGGAGCTGTTTTTT
NA	TRBJ1-1	TRBD1	TRBV12-5	CASGLVLGQGNLNTEAFF	TGTGCTAGTGGTTTGGTACTGGGACAGGGGAACTTGAACACTGAAGCTTTCTTT
NA	TRBJ2-5	NA	TRBV10-3	CAITPGLQETQYF	TGTGCCATCACCCCGGGGCTTCAAGAGACCCAGTACTTC
NA	TRBJ2-7	NA	TRBV28	CASSQVAPSYEQYF	TGTGCCAGCAGTCAGGTCGCCCCCTCCTACGAGCAGTACTTC
NA	TRBJ1-1	NA	TRBV5-1	CASSPQGWGGSTEAFF	TGCGCCAGCAGCCCCCAGGGGTGGGGGGGTAGCACTGAAGCTTTCTTT
NA	TRBJ1-1	NA	TRBV6-6	CASSYSRGRDEAFF	TGTGCCAGCAGTTACTCCAGGGGCCGGGATGAAGCTTTCTTT
few	TRBJ1-5	NA	TRBV6-1	CASSGLGNQPQHF	TGTGCCAGCAGTGGACTAGGCAATCAGCCCCAGCATTTT
NA	TRBJ2-7	NA	TRBV6-1	CASAAVSSYEQYF	TGTGCCAGCGCCGCAGTTAGCTCCTACGAGCAGTACTTC
NA	TRBJ1-4	NA	TRBV6-1	CASHEGGIRGSNEKLFF	TGTGCCAGCCATGAAGGAGGCATCCGGGGGTCAAATGAAAAACTGTTTTTT
NA	TRBJ1-2	NA	TRBV18	CASSLPGRDYTF	TGTGCCAGCTCACTTCCAGGACGTGACTACACCTTC
NA	TRBJ2-1	TRBD2	TRBV6-1	CASSGRAGVHNEQFF	TGTGCCAGCAGTGGGCGAGCGGGGGTACACAATGAGCAGTTCTTC
NA	TRBJ1-5	NA	TRBV6-1	CASSERGRREGQPQHF	TGTGCCAGCAGTGAACGAGGAAGACGGGAGGGTCAGCCCCAGCATTTT
NA	TRBJ1-5	TRBD1	TRBV2	CASRPGTGWNQPQHF	TGTGCCAGCAGGCCCGGGACAGGCTGGAATCAGCCCCAGCATTTT
NA	TRBJ1-3	NA	TRBV28	CASSFVGWVSGNTIYF	TGTGCCAGCAGTTTCGTGGGTTGGGTCTCTGGAAACACCATATATTTT
NA	TRBJ2-2	TRBD1	TRBV9	CASSVAPQTGAGGELFF	TGTGCCAGCAGCGTCGCTCCCCAGACAGGGGCCGGCGGGGAGCTGTTTTTT
once	TRBJ1-5	NA	TRBV19	CASSGRGGNQPQHF	TGTGCCAGTAGTGGCCGCGGGGGAAATCAGCCCCAGCATTTT
NA	TRBJ1-6	NA	TRBV19	CASSRVSSYNSPLHF	TGTGCCTCCAGCCGGGTTAGCTCCTATAATTCACCCCTCCACTTT
NA	TRBJ2-1	TRBD2	TRBV5-1	CASSLEGLAFDEQFF	TGCGCCAGCAGCTTGGAGGGACTAGCTTTCGATGAGCAGTTCTTC
NA	TRBJ2-6	NA	TRBV4-1	CASSQDGSWANVLTF	TGCGCCAGCAGCCAGGACGGTAGCTGGGCCAACGTCCTGACTTTC
NA	TRBJ1-3	NA	TRBV2	CASSPGPSSGNTIYF	TGTGCCAGCAGTCCAGGCCCGAGCTCTGGAAACACCATATATTTT
NA	TRBJ1-2	NA	TRBV19	CASSILGDYGYTF	TGTGCCAGTAGTATTTTAGGGGACTATGGCTACACCTTC
NA	TRBJ2-7	NA	TRBV9	CASSVDGASSYEQYF	TGTGCCAGCAGCGTAGACGGGGCAAGCTCCTACGAGCAGTACTTC
once	TRBJ1-4	TRBD1	TRBV4-1	CASSQAGQETFIATNEKLFF	TGCGCCAGCAGCCAAGCCGGACAGGAGACCTTTATTGCAACTAATGAAAAACTGTTTTTT
NA	TRBJ2-1	NA	TRBV18	CASTASESSYNEQFF	TGTGCCAGCACCGCTAGCGAGAGCTCCTACAATGAGCAGTTCTTC
NA	TRBJ1-3	NA	TRBV5-6	CASSSWVLPPGNTIYF	TGTGCCAGCAGCTCGTGGGTTCTGCCCCCTGGAAACACCATATATTTT
NA	TRBJ2-7	NA	TRBV7-6	CASSLGLDSYEQYF	TGTGCCAGCAGCTTAGGTCTGGACAGCTACGAGCAGTACTTC
NA	TRBJ2-1	TRBD2	TRBV19	CASSSPGTSGRAKYEQFF	TGTGCCAGTAGTTCACCCGGGACTAGCGGGAGGGCCAAGTATGAGCAGTTCTTC
NA	TRBJ1-2	TRBD1	TRBV28	CASSVTGQHYGYTF	TGTGCCAGCAGTGTAACGGGACAGCACTATGGCTACACCTTC
NA	TRBJ2-1	NA	TRBV2	CASSGQSPYNEQFF	TGTGCCAGCAGCGGACAGTCTCCCTACAATGAGCAGTTCTTC
NA	TRBJ2-7	NA	TRBV7-9	CASSLADRSSYEQYF	TGTGCCAGCAGCTTAGCCGACAGGAGCTCCTACGAGCAGTACTTC
NA	TRBJ2-7	TRBD2	TRBV5-4	CASSFGREFYEQYF	TGTGCCAGCAGCTTTGGGCGGGAGTTCTACGAGCAGTACTTC
NA	TRBJ2-1	TRBD2	TRBV7-2	CASSLRLAGKQFF	TGTGCCAGCAGCTTACGACTAGCTGGGAAACAGTTCTTC